The clone carrying this T cell receptor beta chain showed up just a few times. Clones were read by immunoSEQ multiplex PCR, and TCRdb kept only the in-frame ones, dropping some. The sample has about 210,000 clones, approximately 88% seen once; the top ten hold about a tenth. CDR3 size: 17 residues. CDR1 MNHNY and CDR2 SVGAGI come from the germline V gene (reference sequence). V lost 5 bases to trimming and J lost 4 bases; unmatched junction nucleotides: 14. This entry is derived from a study of blood T cell repertoires in COVID-19. Across the study: The samples span acute and convalescent COVID-19 from the United States, Italy and Spain. PBMCs, B-cell-depleted T cells, or T cells provided the cDNA or gDNA that made up the material.

Participant-reported clinical history was the basis for cohort assignment. Sequenced sample: PBMCs or T cells enriched from blood (not recorded which). The TCR originated in a man between 18 and 35 years old with acute COVID-19. The rearrangement links TRBV6-6 to TRBJ2-7, with TRBD2 matching 10 bases. In nucleotides, the CDR3 is TGTGCCAGCAGTCGGGGGGGTTCTAGCGGGAGCCTATACGAGCAGTACTTC. It yields the protein CASSRGGSSGSLYEQYF.